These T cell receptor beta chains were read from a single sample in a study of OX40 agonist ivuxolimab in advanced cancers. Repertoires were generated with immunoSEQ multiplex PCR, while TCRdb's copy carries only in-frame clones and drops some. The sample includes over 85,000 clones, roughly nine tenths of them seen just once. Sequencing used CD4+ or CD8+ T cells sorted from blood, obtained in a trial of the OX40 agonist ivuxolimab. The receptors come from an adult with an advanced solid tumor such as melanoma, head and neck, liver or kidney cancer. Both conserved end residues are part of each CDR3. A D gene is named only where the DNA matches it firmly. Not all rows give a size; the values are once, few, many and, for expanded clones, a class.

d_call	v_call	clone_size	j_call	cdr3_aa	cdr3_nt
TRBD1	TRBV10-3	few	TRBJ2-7	CAISVGDRVSF	TGTGCCATCAGTGTAGGGGACAGGGTATCCTTC
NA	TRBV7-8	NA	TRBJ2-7	CASSLNHEQYF	TGTGCCAGCAGCTTAAATCACGAGCAGTACTTC
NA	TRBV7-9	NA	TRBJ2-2	CASSAGRVNTGELFF	TGTGCCAGCAGCGCGGGACGAGTTAACACCGGGGAGCTGTTTTTT
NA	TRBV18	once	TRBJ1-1	CASSPEGGGYGTEAFF	TGTGCCAGCTCACCGGAAGGGGGTGGTTATGGCACTGAAGCTTTCTTT
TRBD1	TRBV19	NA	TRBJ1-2	CASSIVPRDSGYTF	TGTGCCAGTAGTATAGTCCCCCGGGACAGTGGCTACACCTTC
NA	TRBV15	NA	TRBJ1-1	CATSRDREDTEAFF	TGTGCCACCAGCAGAGACAGGGAGGACACTGAAGCTTTCTTT
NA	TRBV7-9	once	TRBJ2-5	CASSLAGSYQETQYF	TGTGCCAGCAGCTTAGCGGGGAGCTACCAAGAGACCCAGTACTTC
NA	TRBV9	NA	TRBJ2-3	CASSVRQRTDTQYF	TGTGCCAGCAGCGTAAGGCAGCGCACAGATACGCAGTATTTT
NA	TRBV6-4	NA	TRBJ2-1	CASSLDLGNEQFF	TGTGCCAGCAGTCTAGACTTAGGAAATGAGCAGTTCTTC
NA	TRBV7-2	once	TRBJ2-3	CASSLVGESTDTQYF	TGTGCCAGCAGCTTAGTAGGGGAAAGCACAGATACGCAGTATTTT
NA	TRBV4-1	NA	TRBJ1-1	CASRLGTPGRVTEAFF	TGCGCCAGCAGGCTCGGGACTCCCGGACGGGTCACTGAAGCTTTCTTT
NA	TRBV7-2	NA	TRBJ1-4	CASSSYEKLFF	TGTGCCAGCAGCTCATATGAAAAACTGTTTTTT
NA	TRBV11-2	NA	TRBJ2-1	CASSLARSYNEQFF	TGTGCCAGCAGCTTAGCGCGGTCCTACAATGAGCAGTTCTTC
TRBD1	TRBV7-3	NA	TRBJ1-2	CASSSTRTGGPYGYTF	TGTGCCAGCAGCTCCACCAGGACAGGCGGTCCTTATGGCTACACCTTC
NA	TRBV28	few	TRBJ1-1	CASSFGHLNTEAFF	TGTGCCAGCAGTTTCGGACACTTGAACACTGAAGCTTTCTTT
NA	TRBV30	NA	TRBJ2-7	CATQRGDYEQYF	TGTGCCACCCAGAGGGGGGACTACGAGCAGTACTTC
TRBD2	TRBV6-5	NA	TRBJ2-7	CASSYSGTSGTYEQYF	TGTGCCAGCAGTTACTCCGGGACTAGCGGAACCTACGAGCAGTACTTC
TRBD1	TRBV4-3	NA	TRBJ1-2	CASSQESDRAYGYTF	TGCGCCAGCAGCCAAGAGTCCGACAGGGCCTATGGCTACACCTTC
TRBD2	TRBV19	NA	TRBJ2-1	CASSRTSGGYNEQFF	TGTGCCAGTAGTCGTACTAGCGGGGGATACAATGAGCAGTTCTTC
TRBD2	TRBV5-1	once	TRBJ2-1	CASSVQGLAANEQFF	TGCGCCAGCAGCGTTCAAGGACTAGCGGCGAATGAGCAGTTCTTC
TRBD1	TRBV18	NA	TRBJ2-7	CASSPKGTGHYEQYF	TGTGCCAGCTCCCCGAAGGGGACAGGGCACTACGAGCAGTACTTC
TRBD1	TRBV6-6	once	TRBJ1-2	CASSSTGAYGYTF	TGTGCCAGCAGCTCGACAGGGGCCTATGGCTACACCTTC
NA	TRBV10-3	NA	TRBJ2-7	CAISEITGINEQYF	TGTGCCATCAGTGAGATCACAGGGATCAACGAGCAGTACTTC
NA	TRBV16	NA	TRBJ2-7	CASSQLLAANEQYF	TGTGCCAGCAGCCAATTATTAGCGGCTAACGAGCAGTACTTC
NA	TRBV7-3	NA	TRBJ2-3	CASSLQGVADTQYF	TGTGCCAGCAGCTTACAAGGGGTGGCAGATACGCAGTATTTT
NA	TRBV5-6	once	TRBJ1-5	CASTFTGNNQPQHF	TGTGCCAGCACCTTCACAGGGAACAATCAGCCCCAGCATTTT
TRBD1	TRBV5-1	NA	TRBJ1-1	CASSITGEGSTEAFF	TGCGCCAGCAGCATTACAGGGGAGGGGAGCACTGAAGCTTTCTTT
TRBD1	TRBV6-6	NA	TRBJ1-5	CASRRSTGARPQHF	TGTGCCAGCAGAAGATCGACAGGGGCTAGGCCCCAGCATTTT
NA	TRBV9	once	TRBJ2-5	CASSVRGGETQYF	TGTGCCAGCAGCGTAAGGGGGGGAGAGACCCAGTACTTC
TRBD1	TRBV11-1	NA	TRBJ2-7	CASSPQTGVSYEQYF	TGTGCCAGCAGCCCCCAGACAGGGGTCTCCTACGAGCAGTACTTC
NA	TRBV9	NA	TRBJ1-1	CASSVDWNTEAFF	TGTGCCAGCAGCGTAGACTGGAACACTGAAGCTTTCTTT
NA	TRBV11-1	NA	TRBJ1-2	CASSPTALANYGYTF	TGTGCCAGCAGCCCCACGGCGCTAGCTAACTATGGCTACACCTTC
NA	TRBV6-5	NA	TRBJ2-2	CASSYPGTTGELFF	TGTGCCAGCAGTTACCCAGGGACCACCGGGGAGCTGTTTTTT
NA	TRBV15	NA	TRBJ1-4	CATSPRRTHNEKLFF	TGTGCCACCAGCCCCCGGCGGACACATAATGAAAAACTGTTTTTT
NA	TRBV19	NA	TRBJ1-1	CASTTRQADTEAFF	TGTGCCAGTACCACTCGACAGGCAGACACTGAAGCTTTCTTT
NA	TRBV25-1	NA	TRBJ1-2	CASSGAGKGYTF	TGTGCCAGCAGTGGAGCAGGGAAGGGCTACACCTTC
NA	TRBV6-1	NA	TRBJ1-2	CASSLGGVNGYTF	TGTGCCAGCAGCCTCGGAGGGGTGAATGGCTACACCTTC
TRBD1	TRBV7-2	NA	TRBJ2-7	CASSFGTGAPSSYEQYF	TGTGCCAGCAGCTTCGGGACAGGGGCCCCATCCTCCTACGAGCAGTACTTC
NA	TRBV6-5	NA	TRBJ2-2	CASSFSGELFF	TGTGCCAGCAGTTTCAGCGGGGAGCTGTTTTTT
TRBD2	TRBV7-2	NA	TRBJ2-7	CASSPYGSGAAEQYF	TGTGCCAGCAGCCCGTACGGAAGCGGGGCCGCCGAGCAGTACTTC
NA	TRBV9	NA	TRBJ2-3	CASSGATPDTQYF	TGTGCCAGCAGCGGTGCAACACCAGATACGCAGTATTTT
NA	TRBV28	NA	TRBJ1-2	CASTEANYGYTF	TGTGCCAGCACCGAAGCTAACTATGGCTACACCTTC
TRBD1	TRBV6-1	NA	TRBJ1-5	CASSYRTGDQPQHF	TGTGCCAGCAGCTATAGGACAGGGGATCAGCCCCAGCATTTT
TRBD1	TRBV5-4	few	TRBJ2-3	CASSLGGTGTDTQYF	TGTGCCAGCAGCTTGGGGGGGACAGGCACAGATACGCAGTATTTT
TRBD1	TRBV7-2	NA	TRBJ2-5	CASSSGQGVRETQYF	TGTGCCAGCAGCTCGGGACAGGGTGTTAGGGAGACCCAGTACTTC
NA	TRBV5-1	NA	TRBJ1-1	CASSSLTPMNTEAFF	TGCGCCAGCAGCTCCCTGACCCCTATGAACACTGAAGCTTTCTTT
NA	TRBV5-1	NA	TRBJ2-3	CASSLNGGEDTQYF	TGCGCCAGCAGCTTGAACGGGGGCGAAGATACGCAGTATTTT
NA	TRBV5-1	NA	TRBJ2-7	CASSPGSSYEQYF	TGCGCCAGCAGCCCCGGGAGCTCCTACGAGCAGTACTTC
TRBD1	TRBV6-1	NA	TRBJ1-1	CASTTQGGTVTEAFF	TGTGCCAGCACCACCCAGGGGGGGACTGTGACTGAAGCTTTCTTT
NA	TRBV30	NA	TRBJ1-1	CAWSRMNTEAFF	TGTGCCTGGAGTCGAATGAACACTGAAGCTTTCTTT
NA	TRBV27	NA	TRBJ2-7	CASSLSLYGGYEQYF	TGTGCCAGCAGTTTAAGTTTGTACGGAGGATACGAGCAGTACTTC
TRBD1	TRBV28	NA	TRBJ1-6	CASSFGGQNSPLHF	TGTGCCAGCAGTTTCGGGGGACAGAATTCACCCCTCCACTTT
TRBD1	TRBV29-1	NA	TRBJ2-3	CSVATTGETDTQYF	TGCAGCGTTGCGACGACAGGGGAGACAGATACGCAGTATTTT
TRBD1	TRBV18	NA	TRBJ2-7	CASSHESGTDESEQYF	TGTGCCAGCTCACACGAGTCCGGGACAGATGAATCCGAGCAGTACTTC
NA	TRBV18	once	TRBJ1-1	CASSPLDGGTEAFF	TGTGCCAGCTCACCCTTAGATGGGGGGACTGAAGCTTTCTTT
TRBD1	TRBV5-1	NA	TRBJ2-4	CASSSFRDSQAKNIQYF	TGCGCCAGCAGCTCGTTCCGGGACAGCCAAGCCAAAAACATTCAGTACTTC
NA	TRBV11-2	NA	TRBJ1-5	CASSLGVGRFNQPQHF	TGTGCCAGCAGCTTAGGCGTAGGGAGGTTTAATCAGCCCCAGCATTTT
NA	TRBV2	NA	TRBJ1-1	CASSRQLNTEAFF	TGTGCCAGCAGTCGACAGCTGAACACTGAAGCTTTCTTT